This note documents a single T cell receptor beta chain sequence. Its cognate antigen is unknown. This record belongs to a study of shared clonotypes between healthy human individuals. Donation came from healthy HIV-negative adults that had no recent acute infections or vaccinations. A split of CD4+ cells into CD45RA+ naive and CD45RA-negative memory subsets was performed. Using immunoSEQ multiplex PCR, the repertoire was profiled, and TCRdb retains in-frame clones only, with some absent. Here the sample spans more than 1 million clones, around 78% being singletons. The length of the CDR3 is 15 residues. The germline V and J ends were trimmed by 0 bases and 4 bases, with 10 bases remaining between them. Germline V gene data show CDR1 as SGHRS and CDR2 as YFSETQ. Points from the study as a whole: Richness estimates generally favored naive over memory subsets.

The specimen sequenced was memory CD4+ T cells from PBMCs. Indicated subset: CD45RA-negative fraction. This rearrangement joins TRBV5-1 to TRBJ1-4; D call uncertain. The sequence was obtained from a man aged 18 to 29 in good health. Some clones in this sample may be carry-over from other donors' samples. The CDR3 protein is CASSLERAYNEKLFF. The DNA of the CDR3 is TGCGCCAGCAGCTTGGAGAGGGCGTATAATGAAAAACTGTTTTTT. Together with reference TRBV5-1 and TRBJ1-4, the CDR3 gives the full variable domain: KAGVTQTPRYLIKTRGQQVTLSCSPISGHRSVSWYQQTPGQGLQFLFEYFSETQRNKGNFPGRFSGRQFSNSRSEMNVSTLELGDSALYLCASSLERAYNEKLFFGSGTQLSVL.